A single sample is the source of the 17 T cell receptor beta chains below, sequenced in a study of immune evolution from preneoplasia to lung adenocarcinoma. The method was immunoSEQ multiplex PCR; TCRdb's version includes in-frame clones alone and lacks a portion of them. The data contain some 6,200 clones, more than 75% of them singletons. The sample taken for sequencing was FFPE adjacent normal lung tissue. The receptors originated from a person aged 55-79 years with lung adenocarcinoma.

The rearrangement joins TRBV19 to TRBJ1-2; D is undetermined. Germline V CDR1 and CDR2: LNHDA, SQIVND (reference sequence). Trimming removed 3 bases at V and 4 bases at J, with 12 bases between. This CDR3 region has 14 residues. The CDR3 loop is CASSMSENGYGYTF. The CDR3, as DNA: TGTGCCAGTAGTATGTCGGAGAATGGCTATGGCTACACCTTC.

The chain recombines TRBV20-1 with TRBJ2-1; the D gene is possibly TRBD1 (6 bases). CDR1 DFQATT and CDR2 SNEGSKA come from the germline V gene (reference sequence). V lost 6 bases and J lost 9, with 12 bases in between. The CDR3 runs 11 residues. The CDR3 sequence: CSAQQGSEQFF. The CDR3 DNA is TGCAGTGCACAACAGGGAAGTGAGCAGTTCTTC.

This chain joins TRBV30 and TRBJ2-5; D is unclear. Trimming took 4 bases from V and 4 from J, leaving 13 bases between them. The CDR3 has 13 amino acids. CDR1 is GTSNPN and CDR2 is SVGIG in the germline V gene (reference sequence). CDR3 nucleotides: TGTGCCTGGACCCAATCTAGATTAGAGACCCAGTACTTC. Translation gives CAWTQSRLETQYF.

This clone was picked up a small number of times. This chain uses TRBV4-2 with TRBJ1-2; D is unclear. This CDR3 region has 15 residues. With 0 bases removed from V and 5 bases from J, the gap between germline ends came to 13 bases. In germline, CDR1 is LGHNA, CDR2 YNFKEQ. The CDR3 region has the DNA TGTGCCAGCAGCCAAGAGGAAGCAGCGTCTTATGGCTACACCTTC. Translated, it gives CASSQEEAASYGYTF.

The gene calls are TRBV28 and TRBJ2-7; no firm D call. The germline CDR1 and CDR2 sequences are MDHEN and SYDVKM. This CDR3 is 15 amino acids long. The germline V and J ends were trimmed by 5 bases and 4 bases, with 18 bases remaining between them. The CDR3 is CASSPPTGARYEQYF. In nucleotides, the CDR3 is TGTGCCAGCAGTCCTCCCACTGGAGCGCGATACGAGCAGTACTTC.

This clone came up once. The chain carries TRBV27 and TRBJ2-3; no clear D gene. CDR3 size: 13 residues. The germline V gene has CDR1 MNHEY and CDR2 SMNVEV (reference sequence). V was shortened by 4 bases and J by 3 bases, with 8 bases between the two germline ends. CDR3 region: CASSSLLTDTQYF. DNA for the CDR3: TGTGCCAGCAGTTCTCTTTTGACAGATACGCAGTATTTT.

This sequence joins TRBV13 and TRBJ2-5; TRBD1 matches at 7 bases. J lost 5 bases, V lost 5 bases, and 14 bases had no gene match. CDR1 is PRHDT, CDR2 FYEKMQ, per germline (reference sequence). There are 16 residues in the CDR3. CDR3: CASSPPGQRFLETQYF. DNA for the CDR3: TGTGCCAGCAGCCCACCGGGACAGAGGTTCTTGGAGACCCAGTACTTC.

The V gene is TRBV21-1, the J gene TRBJ1-5; the table assigns TRBD1, which was not confirmed against the DNA. TRBV21-1 is marked as a pseudogene. This CDR3 is built from 17 residues. The DNA of the CDR3 is TGTGCCAGCATGAAACCTCAGGGGGACCACCCCAATCAGCCCCAGCATTTT. It encodes CASMKPQGDHPNQPQHF.

The gene calls are TRBV10-3 and TRBJ1-2; 8 nucleotides line up with TRBD1. The CDR3 consists of 14 residues. Germline V gene lookup returns CDR1 ENHRY and CDR2 SYGVKD. V was clipped by 0 bases and J by 7 bases; unmatched bases: 4. The CDR3 DNA is TGTGCCATCAGTGAGTCGACAGGGGCCAGTGGCTACACCTTC. Amino acids: CAISESTGASGYTF.

This chain connects TRBV10-3 to TRBJ1-2; TRBD1 is a possible D gene (5 bases). CDR1 ENHRY and CDR2 SYGVKD come from the germline V gene. The CDR3 has 13 residues. Trimming removed 0 bases from V and 8 bases from J, with 10 bases in between. CDR3 sequence reads: CAISESGAEGYTF. In DNA form, the CDR3 reads TGTGCCATCAGTGAGTCAGGGGCGGAGGGCTACACCTTC.

The chain links TRBV7-9 to TRBJ1-2; TRBD1 agrees at 7 bases. V trimming: 5 bases; J trimming: 2 bases; junction bases outside the gene matches: 8. The CDR3 totals 15 residues. The germline gives CDR1 SEHNR, CDR2 FQNEAQ (reference sequence). The chain's CDR3 is CASSAVDRANYGYTF. The CDR3 DNA sequence: TGTGCCAGCAGCGCCGTTGACAGGGCGAACTATGGCTACACCTTC.

The chain couples TRBV30 to TRBJ2-2; 8 bases are a match to TRBD1. Per the germline V gene, CDR1 is GTSNPN and CDR2 is SVGIG (reference sequence). There are 14 residues in the CDR3. Trimming removed 3 bases from V and 6 bases from J; junction bases left unmatched: 6. The CDR3: CAWRLAGGSGELFF. The CDR3 DNA is TGTGCCTGGAGATTGGCAGGGGGCTCCGGGGAGCTGTTTTTT.

Of note for this clone: Other DNA sequences in this specimen translate into the identical CDR3. The V call is TRBV15, the J call TRBJ1-2; possible D gene TRBD1, 5 bases. The CDR3 consists of 15 residues. With 0 bases removed from V and 4 bases from J, the gap between germline ends came to 12 bases. The germline V gene has CDR1 LNHNV and CDR2 YYDKDF (reference sequence). This CDR3 reads CATSRDSQGSYGYTF. The CDR3 DNA reads TGTGCCACCAGCAGAGATAGCCAGGGATCCTATGGCTACACCTTC.

The J gene is TRBJ1-3, the V gene TRBV7-9; D gene ambiguous. CDR1 is SEHNR and CDR2 is FQNEAQ in the germline V gene (reference sequence). CDR3 size: 12 residues. V lost 7 bases and J 4 bases, leaving 8 bases between the germline ends. CDR3 in DNA: TGTGCCAGCACCCCCGTGGGAAACACCATATATTTT. Its protein product is CASTPVGNTIYF.

This chain uses TRBV2 with TRBJ1-2; possible D gene TRBD1, 5 bases. This CDR3 is built from 12 residues. V lost 7 bases and J lost 7, with 13 bases in between. Germline CDR1 reads SNHLY; CDR2 reads FYNNEI. The CDR3 spells CASTPGGPGYTF. The CDR3 nucleotides read TGTGCCAGCACCCCCGGGGGACCTGGCTACACCTTC.

V is TRBV19 and J is TRBJ2-3; TRBD2 aligns across 14 bases. CDR3 length equals 17 residues. CDR1 and CDR2 (germline): LNHDA, SQIVND (reference sequence). Trimming cost V 7 bases and J 0 bases; bases outside gene matches: 6. CDR3 coding DNA: TGTGCCAGTATGGGGACTAGCGGGGGCGTTAGCACAGATACGCAGTATTTT. This encodes CASMGTSGGVSTDTQYF.

V and J are TRBV7-6 and TRBJ2-7; the match to TRBD1 covers 8 bases. Per germline, CDR1 SGHVS and CDR2 FNYEAQ. CDR3 length equals 17 residues. The trim removed 0 bases at V and 5 bases at J, leaving 12 bases unmatched. The CDR3 coding sequence is TGTGCCAGCAGCTTAGCGGCCCCCCCGGACAGGGCTAACGAGCAGTACTTC. Its protein is CASSLAAPPDRANEQYF.